This T cell receptor beta chain is drawn from a study of OX40 agonist ivuxolimab in advanced cancers. Study findings and constraints: On average, CD8+ T cells had more expanded clones than CD4+.

Germline V gene data show CDR1 as SGHVS and CDR2 as FQNEAQ. V gave up 0 bases and J gave up 1 base, with 10 bases separating them. The length of the CDR3 is 16 residues. Worth noting for this clone: The antigen remains unidentified.

Sequenced by immunoSEQ multiplex PCR; TCRdb stores in-frame clones only, minus some. The repertoire holds some 77,000 clones, with approximately 92% as singletons. Sequencing used CD4+ or CD8+ T cells sorted from blood, obtained in a trial of the OX40 agonist ivuxolimab. The chain is built from TRBV7-8 and TRBJ2-1; no definite D call. The TCR comes from an adult with an advanced solid tumor such as melanoma, head and neck, liver or kidney cancer. In DNA, the CDR3 is TGTGCCAGCAGCTTAGCGTCCGGTTTATCCTACAATGAGCAGTTCTTC. This codes for CASSLASGLSYNEQFF.